What follows describes a single TCR beta chain. Antigen specificity is unknown. The data were obtained in a study of blood T cells in healthy people across ages. Regarding the study as a whole: Per million T cells, the diversity of TCR beta decreased roughly linearly as age advanced. Relative to aged donors, long-lived donors carried more naive CD4+ cells and displayed higher diversity.

Then a second PCR, running about 7 to 11 cycles, was carried out with a sample-barcoded 5' primer and a J-beta primer mix. MiXCR, applied by TCRdb to the 5' RACE reads, yields one record per CDR3 protein. The data hold roughly 830,000 distinct CDR3 sequences, with around 68% observed a single time. The sequenced sample was blood. This TCR was sampled from a man younger than 40 in good health.

CDR3 DNA sequence: TGTGCCAGCCGGACAGGGGTATTCTCCTACGAGCAGTACTTC. Protein sequence: CASRTGVFSYEQYF. The chain has TRBV7-2 and TRBJ2-7; 9 positions match TRBD1. The J segment lost 0 bases and the V segment lost 8 bases, leaving 5 bases of the junction unmatched. The CDR3 is made up of 14 amino acids. Germline CDR1 and CDR2: SGHTA and FQGNSA.